A selection of T cell receptor beta chains follows, all from one sample in a study of beta chain features in type 1 diabetes. Assay: immunoSEQ multiplex PCR; the TCRdb copy retains only in-frame clones and omits some. The sample contains about 260,000 clones, around 25% of which appear only once. The sequenced material came from naive CD4+ T cells from blood. The receptors derive from a woman aged 30 to 39 with type 1 diabetes. Both conserved end residues are part of each CDR3. Clone size, where shown, is once, few, many, or a class for clones that have expanded.

J: TRBJ2-1
size: few
V: TRBV7-7
CDR3: CASSETPGLVSEQFF

J: TRBJ2-3
size: -
V: TRBV9
CDR3: CASSVATGNPSTDTQYF

J: TRBJ1-2
size: -
V: TRBV18
CDR3: CASSPGQGGRDGYTF

J: TRBJ2-1
size: -
V: TRBV7-2
CDR3: CASSSPSRGRAPYNEQFF

J: TRBJ1-1
size: -
V: TRBV29-1
CDR3: CSVDSAPGTEAFF

J: TRBJ2-1
size: -
V: TRBV6-6
CDR3: CASSYGLAGGNEQFF

J: TRBJ2-5
size: -
V: TRBV2
CDR3: CASRGQGQETQYF

J: TRBJ2-7
size: few
V: TRBV11-2
CDR3: CASSFVSGQGAPGEQYF

J: TRBJ2-2
size: few
V: TRBV15
CDR3: CATSRDRAGWELFF

J: TRBJ2-6
size: few
V: TRBV7-3
CDR3: CASRQGLTGANVLTF

J: TRBJ1-4
size: -
V: TRBV9
CDR3: CASSVGAAGGYEKLFF

J: TRBJ2-7
size: few
V: TRBV9
CDR3: CASSAGTSWEQYF

J: TRBJ2-5
size: few
V: TRBV23-1
CDR3: CASSQPDTWQYF

J: TRBJ2-3
size: -
V: TRBV18
CDR3: CASSPIAGPFTDTQYF

J: TRBJ2-1
size: -
V: TRBV9
CDR3: CASSVRDTGWFNEQFF

J: TRBJ2-2
size: -
V: TRBV10-3
CDR3: CAISDGTSGKTGELFF

J: TRBJ1-2
size: -
V: TRBV5-1
CDR3: CASSGGDRNYGYTF

J: TRBJ1-2
size: few
V: TRBV29-1
CDR3: CSVQQGRTGYTF

J: TRBJ2-5
size: few
V: TRBV30
CDR3: CAWSASGSRETQYF

J: TRBJ2-2
size: -
V: TRBV18
CDR3: CASSPRNRNTGELFF

J: TRBJ1-2
size: few
V: TRBV7-9
CDR3: CASSAGTGNYGYTF

J: TRBJ1-4
size: -
V: TRBV18
CDR3: CASSPGLGEKLFF

J: TRBJ1-1
size: few
V: TRBV19
CDR3: CASSIGALEGPTEAFF

J: TRBJ2-5
size: -
V: TRBV21-1
CDR3: CASSKEGDFTDIQETQYF

J: TRBJ2-2
size: -
V: TRBV7-9
CDR3: CASSPPGQGFTGELFF

J: TRBJ2-7
size: few
V: TRBV5-1
CDR3: CASSLGSPGGEQYF

J: TRBJ2-3
size: few
V: TRBV29-1
CDR3: CSVAGSGRGTDTQYF

J: TRBJ2-7
size: few
V: TRBV5-1
CDR3: CASSLESVSYEQYF

J: TRBJ2-1
size: -
V: TRBV18
CDR3: CASSASGGYNEQFF